This is a list of T cell receptor beta chains from one sample in a study of shared clonotypes between healthy human individuals. Some clones are missing from TCRdb's copy, which holds only in-frame ones; the method was immunoSEQ multiplex PCR. Among 2,500,000 or so clones listed, roughly 90% were seen once. The sample consisted of naive CD4+ T cells from PBMCs. The receptors come from a man aged 18 to 29 in good health. Some clones in this sample may be carry-over from other donors' samples. Each CDR3 is given with its conserved first and last residue. A D gene is named only where the DNA matches it firmly.

D	V	J	CDR3	DNA
TRBD1	TRBV7-3	TRBJ2-6	CASSARGGTGVSGANVLTF	TGTGCCAGCAGCGCCCGAGGCGGGACAGGGGTCTCTGGGGCCAACGTCCTGACTTTC
.	TRBV9	TRBJ2-3	CASSVGPNTDTQYF	TGTGCCAGCAGCGTAGGACCAAACACAGATACGCAGTATTTT
TRBD1	TRBV7-3	TRBJ2-2	CASSHDRGNTGELFF	TGTGCCAGCAGCCACGACAGGGGGAACACCGGGGAGCTGTTTTTT
.	TRBV19	TRBJ1-3	CASSSGGFAGNTIYF	TGTGCCAGTAGCTCCGGGGGATTCGCCGGAAACACCATATATTTT
TRBD1	TRBV19	TRBJ1-1	CASSVHRGEAFF	TGTGCCAGTAGTGTTCACAGGGGTGAAGCTTTCTTT
.	TRBV28	TRBJ2-7	CASSIPTGVGPYEQYF	TGTGCCAGCAGTATCCCCACGGGAGTGGGGCCCTACGAGCAGTACTTC
.	TRBV29-1	TRBJ1-2	CSVGGGGGYTF	TGCAGCGTCGGAGGGGGGGGTGGCTACACCTTC
TRBD2	TRBV7-3	TRBJ2-5	CASSLRAGSGETQYF	TGTGCCAGCAGCTTAAGAGCGGGATCTGGAGAGACCCAGTACTTC
.	TRBV7-3	TRBJ1-1	CASSLGGSTEAFF	TGTGCCAGCAGCTTAGGGGGGAGCACTGAAGCTTTCTTT
TRBD2	TRBV2	TRBJ2-5	CASRPLAGGLLFGKTQYF	TGTGCCAGCAGGCCACTAGCGGGAGGGCTTTTATTCGGAAAGACCCAGTACTTC
.	TRBV6-1	TRBJ1-6	CASSGYSPQGSSPLHF	TGTGCCAGCAGTGGCTACAGCCCCCAAGGTAGTTCACCCCTCCACTTT
TRBD1	TRBV11-3	TRBJ2-2	CASSSPGQVNTGELFF	TGTGCCAGCAGCTCCCCCGGACAGGTGAACACCGGGGAGCTGTTTTTT